Detailed here is one TCR beta chain. Clones were sequenced by immunoSEQ multiplex PCR, and TCRdb holds only the in-frame ones, with some missing. The sample consists of around 240,000 clones, approximately 85% of them appearing once. The record originates from a study of blood T cell repertoires in COVID-19. Study overall: In each case, the material was cDNA or gDNA derived from T cells, B-cell-depleted T cells, or PBMCs.

The CDR3 has 14 amino acids. Sequenced material: PBMCs or T cells enriched from blood (not recorded which). The receptor was isolated from a woman aged 50 to 65 who had recovered from COVID-19. The rearrangement uses TRBV21-1 and TRBJ1-1; TRBD1, the D gene given by the table, was not confirmed from the DNA. TRBV21-1 is deemed a pseudogene. CDR3 DNA: TGTGCCAGCAGCAGGCAGGGGGCGAGGACTGAAGCTTTCTTT. This translates into CASSRQGARTEAFF.